This paragraph reports one T cell receptor beta chain. The germline gives CDR1 LNHNV, CDR2 YYDKDF (reference sequence). The CDR3 extends over 15 amino acids. V gave up 7 bases and J gave up 2 bases; unmatched junction bases: 9. This specimen comes from a study of blood T cells in healthy people across ages. The second PCR ran 7 to 11 cycles with a sample-barcoded 5' primer and J-beta primers. MiXCR, applied by TCRdb to the 5' RACE reads, yields one record per CDR3 protein. Of over a million distinct CDR3 sequences in the sample, 25% were seen once. This sample was shared with a second study, whose subject was T cells of mothers and their children.

Sample: blood. The receptor comes from a girl aged 2-10 years in good health. The V call is TRBV15, the J call TRBJ2-5; 8 bases align to TRBD1. The CDR3 loop reads CATTLDRDHQETQYF. The CDR3 DNA reads TGTGCCACCACATTGGACAGGGATCATCAAGAGACCCAGTACTTC.